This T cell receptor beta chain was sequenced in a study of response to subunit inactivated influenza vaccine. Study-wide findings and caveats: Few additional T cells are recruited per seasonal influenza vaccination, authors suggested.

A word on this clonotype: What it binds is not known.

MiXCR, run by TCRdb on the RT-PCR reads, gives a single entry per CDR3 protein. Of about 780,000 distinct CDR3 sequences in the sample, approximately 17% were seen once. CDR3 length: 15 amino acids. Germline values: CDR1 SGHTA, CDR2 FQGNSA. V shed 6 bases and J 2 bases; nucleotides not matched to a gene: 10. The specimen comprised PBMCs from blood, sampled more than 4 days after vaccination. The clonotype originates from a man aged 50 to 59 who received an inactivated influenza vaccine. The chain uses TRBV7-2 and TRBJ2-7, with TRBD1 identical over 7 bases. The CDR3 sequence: CASRKNFGTAYEQYF. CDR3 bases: TGTGCCAGCAGGAAAAATTTTGGGACAGCCTACGAGCAGTACTTC.